The 32 T cell receptor beta chains given below trace back to one sample, sequenced in a study of memory CD4+ T cells and cytomegalovirus serostatus. Single viable CD3+CD4+CD8-CD45RO+ cells were sorted as the memory CD4+ T cells. Assay: immunoSEQ multiplex PCR; the TCRdb copy retains only in-frame clones and omits some. The table includes around 45,000 clones, approximately 82% detected once. The sample was memory CD4+ T cells from blood. The receptors originated from an adult in good health and CMV-seronegative.

The chain combines TRBV7-2 with TRBJ2-3, with 8 bases aligning to TRBD2. The junction had 2 bases not matched to a gene; V was cut back by 0 bases and J by 6 bases. Germline V gene lookup returns CDR1 SGHTA and CDR2 FQGNSA. The CDR3 sequence is 14 residues long. The CDR3 nucleotides are TGTGCCAGCAGCTTAGCGGTAGCGGGGGATACGCAGTATTTT. Protein product: CASSLAVAGDTQYF.

The V gene is TRBV2, the J gene TRBJ1-3; D unresolved. With 8 bases removed from V and 0 bases from J, the gap between germline ends came to 8 bases. The CDR3 covers 13 residues. Per the germline V gene, CDR1 is SNHLY and CDR2 is FYNNEI. The CDR3 nucleotides are TGTGCCAGCGGACGGGGCTCTGGAAACACCATATATTTT. Its protein product is CASGRGSGNTIYF.

This clone was found a few times. Its ends do not fully match the called genes, so a read error is possible. V and J are TRBV18 and TRBJ2-7; the match to TRBD2 covers 12 bases. CDR1 KGHSH and CDR2 LQKENI come from the germline V gene. The CDR3 is 15 residues long. The CDR3 region has the DNA TGTGCCAGCTCCCCACTAGCGGGGGGCTACGATGAGCAGTACTTC. It translates to CASSPLAGGYDEQYF.

The chain joins TRBV6-6 to TRBJ1-2; 8 nucleotides match TRBD1. The junction had 10 bases not matched to a gene; V was cut back by 5 bases and J by 8 bases. CDR1 is MNHNY and CDR2 is SVGAGI in the germline V gene (reference sequence). The CDR3 covers 14 residues. For the CDR3, the DNA is TGTGCCAGCAGTACCGGACAGGGATTAGGAGGCTACACCTTC. Translation: CASSTGQGLGGYTF.

The gene calls are TRBV4-2 and TRBJ1-5; TRBD1 matches at 8 bases. J lost 7 bases, V lost 0 bases, and 5 bases had no gene match. The V gene's germline CDR1 is LGHNA and CDR2 YNFKEQ. The CDR3 totals 15 residues. The CDR3 region is CASSQESGGSQPQHF. In DNA form, the CDR3 reads TGTGCCAGCAGCCAAGAGTCAGGGGGCAGCCAGCCCCAGCATTTT.

The J gene is TRBJ2-5, the V gene TRBV29-1, with D unclear. Trimming left V 0 bases short and J 2 bases short, with 7 bases between. The V gene's germline CDR1 is SQVTM and CDR2 ANQGSEA. The CDR3 sequence is 13 residues long. This chain's CDR3 is CSVEDSYQETQYF. Here the CDR3 DNA reads TGCAGCGTTGAAGATTCCTATCAAGAGACCCAGTACTTC.

The chain carries TRBV6-5 and TRBJ1-2; no clear D. Germline lookup yields CDR1 MNHEY and CDR2 SVGAGI. The CDR3 covers 14 residues. The ends were cut back, 0 bases at V and 4 bases at J, with 9 bases in the middle. The CDR3 protein is CASSYSEEIYGYTF. The CDR3 DNA sequence: TGTGCCAGCAGTTACTCTGAAGAGATCTATGGCTACACCTTC.

This clone was counted a few times. The chain links TRBV4-2 to TRBJ1-1, with 7 bases aligning to TRBD1. This CDR3 region has 14 residues. Trimming removed 5 bases from V and 4 bases from J; junction bases left unmatched: 7. Per germline, CDR1 LGHNA and CDR2 YNFKEQ. This CDR3 is CASSLGQLGTEAFF. CDR3 coding DNA: TGTGCCAGCAGCTTGGGACAGCTGGGCACTGAAGCTTTCTTT.

V is TRBV30 and J is TRBJ2-7, with 9 bases matching TRBD1. CDR3 length: 14 amino acids. Losses at the gene ends were 1 base for V and 7 bases for J; bases not matched to a gene: 8. The germline gives CDR1 GTSNPN, CDR2 SVGIG (reference sequence). CDR3 in amino acids: CAWSARDRANEQYF. Written as DNA, the CDR3 is TGTGCCTGGAGTGCCAGGGACAGGGCAAATGAGCAGTACTTC.

The rearrangement uses TRBV25-1 and TRBJ2-5, with a possible D match to TRBD2 (5 bases). CDR1 is MGHDK, CDR2 SYGVNS, per germline. The CDR3 sequence is 13 residues long. Trimming removed 1 base from V and 2 bases from J, with 5 bases in between. CDR3 loop: CASSEWEQETQYF. For the CDR3, the DNA is TGTGCCAGCAGTGAATGGGAGCAAGAGACCCAGTACTTC.

The gene calls are TRBV18 and TRBJ1-6; D not certain. The germline V gene encodes CDR1 KGHSH and CDR2 LQKENI. The CDR3 consists of 14 residues. V lost 4 bases and J 11 bases, leaving 15 bases between the germline ends. The CDR3 here is CASSLNSHRPPLHF. The DNA for the CDR3 is TGTGCCAGCTCACTTAATAGCCACCGTCCACCCCTCCACTTT.

The chain joins TRBV2 to TRBJ1-5, with 8 bases matching TRBD1. The CDR3 extends over 14 amino acids. Germline CDR1 reads SNHLY; CDR2 reads FYNNEI. The ends lost 7 bases at V and 6 bases at J; junction bases unmatched: 8. CDR3 amino acids: CASNDRGWGQPQHF. CDR3 DNA sequence: TGTGCCAGCAATGACAGGGGTTGGGGTCAGCCCCAGCATTTT.

As to this clone: Different DNA sequences within this sample yield the same CDR3. The chain couples TRBV5-1 to TRBJ2-7, with D possibly TRBD1 on 7 matching bases. The germline V gene encodes CDR1 SGHRS and CDR2 YFSETQ. The CDR3 totals 14 residues. V shed 5 bases and J shed 3 bases, with 15 bases lying between them. As DNA, the CDR3 is TGCGCCAGCAGTCAGGGGCAGGGGGGCTACGAGCAGTACTTC. Translated, it gives CASSQGQGGYEQYF.

The CDR3 here is CASRCRGPETQYF. The CDR3 nucleotides are TGTGCCAGTAGGTGCAGGGGGCCGGAGACCCAGTACTTC. The rearrangement links TRBV19 to TRBJ2-5; the match to TRBD1 covers 8 bases. CDR3 length equals 13 residues. Looked up from germline, CDR1 is LNHDA and CDR2 is SQIVND (reference sequence). V lost 6 bases and J lost 5; bases outside the gene matches: 5.

The gene calls are TRBV27 and TRBJ1-2; TRBD1 matches at 7 bases. Germline values: CDR1 MNHEY, CDR2 SMNVEV (reference sequence). The CDR3 has 14 amino acids. J was trimmed by 2 bases and V by 0 bases; bases with no gene match: 0. Here the CDR3 DNA reads TGTGCCAGCAGTTTATCGGGACAGAACTATGGCTACACCTTC. Residues: CASSLSGQNYGYTF.

The sample holds one count of this clone. This chain connects TRBV30 to TRBJ2-1; 11 bases line up with TRBD2. Germline assignment: CDR1 GTSNPN and CDR2 SVGIG (reference sequence). The CDR3 covers 15 residues. The CDR3 loop is CAMASLAGAWGEQFF. CDR3 in DNA: TGTGCTATGGCCTCACTAGCGGGGGCCTGGGGTGAGCAGTTCTTC.

The rearrangement joins TRBV2 to TRBJ1-5, with 7 bases aligning to TRBD1. CDR3 length: 14 residues. From germline, CDR1 is SNHLY and CDR2 FYNNEI. J gave up 7 bases and V 4 bases, and 7 bases lay outside the gene matches. The CDR3 reads CASSVYRGGQPQHF. CDR3 nucleotide sequence: TGTGCCAGCAGTGTATACAGGGGAGGGCAGCCCCAGCATTTT.

The chain employs TRBV6-1 and TRBJ2-5; tentative D call: TRBD1 (7 bases). V gave up 0 bases and J gave up 6 bases, with 14 bases separating them. Germline CDR1 reads MNHNS; CDR2 reads SASEGT. The CDR3 sequence is 15 residues long. CDR3 in DNA: TGTGCCAGCAGTGAAGCGCAGGGGGGTGGAAAGACCCAGTACTTC. It translates to CASSEAQGGGKTQYF.

The chain uses TRBV6-5 and TRBJ1-1; D gene uncertain. Trimming removed 0 bases at V and 1 base at J, with 6 bases between. This CDR3 contains 14 residues. CDR1 is MNHEY, CDR2 SVGAGI, per germline. CDR3 nucleotides: TGTGCCAGCAGTTACTCGCCAGGGAACACTGAAGCTTTCTTT. It translates to CASSYSPGNTEAFF.

V is TRBV6-6 and J is TRBJ1-6; D remains ambiguous. There are 14 residues in the CDR3. The germline V and J ends were trimmed by 4 bases and 5 bases, with 9 bases remaining between them. The germline V gene encodes CDR1 MNHNY and CDR2 SVGAGI (reference sequence). CDR3 in amino acids: CASSWTDDNSPLHF. In nucleotides, the CDR3 is TGTGCCAGCAGTTGGACCGATGATAATTCACCCCTCCACTTT.

This clone has more than one count but fewer than ten. The chain is built from TRBV30 and TRBJ1-5; D is possibly TRBD1 (5 bases). Trimming took off 2 bases at V and 7 bases at J, with 12 bases between the two ends. The CDR3 loop spans 13 amino acids. Germline values: CDR1 GTSNPN, CDR2 SVGIG (reference sequence). The CDR3 protein is CAWSRRDGQPQHF. In DNA, the CDR3 is TGTGCCTGGAGTCGCAGGGACGGGCAGCCCCAGCATTTT.

This clone has just one count. V usage is TRBV11-3 and J usage is TRBJ2-5, with D unresolved. This CDR3 has 14 amino acids. Germline V lookup: CDR1 SGHNT, CDR2 YENEEA. Trimming removed 0 bases from V and 8 bases from J, with 13 bases in between. In DNA form, the CDR3 reads TGTGCCAGCAGCTTAGAAATCTCTGTAAGAACCCAGTACTTC. It specifies CASSLEISVRTQYF.

The chain joins TRBV4-2 to TRBJ1-4, with D maybe TRBD1 (5 bases). V was shortened by 0 bases and J by 6 bases, with 11 bases between the two germline ends. Germline assignment: CDR1 LGHNA and CDR2 YNFKEQ. CDR3 size: 15 residues. The CDR3 sequence: CASSQDTGGDEKLFF. The CDR3 DNA is TGTGCCAGCAGCCAAGACACTGGAGGGGATGAAAAACTGTTTTTT.

The J gene is TRBJ2-1, the V gene TRBV4-1, with D tentatively TRBD1 or TRBD2 (5 bases each). V was shortened by 3 bases and J by 7 bases, with 25 bases between the two germline ends. From germline, CDR1 is MGHRA and CDR2 YSYEKL. This CDR3 spans 18 amino acids. For the CDR3, the DNA is TGCGCCAGCAGCCATCTTATTAGGACCAGGGAGTTCTCAAATGAGCAGTTCTTC. This encodes CASSHLIRTREFSNEQFF.

The chain links TRBV7-3 to TRBJ2-3; 11 bases align to TRBD2. The V and J ends lost 5 bases and 9 bases, in that order; junction bases with no gene match: 10. Germline loops: CDR1 SGHTA, CDR2 FQGTGA. The CDR3 has 15 amino acids. The DNA for the CDR3 is TGTGCCAGCAGCGTTAGCGGGGGGGCCAGGTTCACGCAGTATTTT. This codes for CASSVSGGARFTQYF.

The chain uses TRBV18 and TRBJ2-5, with D possibly being TRBD1 (5 bases). Trimming removed 2 bases at V and 3 bases at J, with 7 bases between. Looked up from germline, CDR1 is KGHSH and CDR2 is LQKENI. CDR3 size: 13 residues. The CDR3 loop reads CASSPGAEETQYF. CDR3 nucleotides: TGTGCCAGCTCACCAGGGGCAGAAGAGACCCAGTACTTC.

V usage is TRBV6-1 and J usage is TRBJ1-6; 8 nucleotides match TRBD1. The CDR3 covers 14 residues. Germline V gene lookup returns CDR1 MNHNS and CDR2 SASEGT. Trimming removed 10 bases from V and 13 bases from J; junction bases left unmatched: 15. Here the CDR3 DNA reads TGTGCCACCGTCCCGGACAGGGCCATCGTGCCCCTCCACTTT. It is translated as CATVPDRAIVPLHF.

The V and J genes are TRBV30 and TRBJ1-4, with D tentatively TRBD1 (5 bases). V dropped 4 bases and J dropped 5 bases, with 14 bases sitting between them. The CDR3 consists of 14 residues. Germline CDR1 GTSNPN, CDR2 SVGIG (reference sequence). CDR3 nucleotides: TGTGCCTGGAAACTGGGGCTTTCCAATGAAAAACTGTTTTTT. Translating gives CAWKLGLSNEKLFF. Together with reference TRBV30 and TRBJ1-4, the CDR3 gives the full variable domain: SQTIHQWPATLVQPVGSPLSLECTVEGTSNPNLYWYRQAAGRGLQLLFYSVGIGQISSEVPQNLSASRPQDRQFILSSKKLLLSDSGFYLCAWKLGLSNEKLFFGSGTQLSVL.

V and J are TRBV13 and TRBJ2-7; TRBD2 aligns across 9 bases. The CDR3 runs 17 residues. V shed 5 bases, J shed 5 bases, and the junction held 16 bases outside the gene matches. Germline assignment: CDR1 PRHDT and CDR2 FYEKMQ (reference sequence). CDR3 sequence: CASSPSRGLAGSNEQYF. The CDR3 region has the DNA TGTGCCAGCAGCCCCTCCCGGGGGCTAGCGGGGTCGAACGAGCAGTACTTC.

The chain couples TRBV5-1 to TRBJ2-3, with TRBD2 matching over 9 bases. Germline values: CDR1 SGHRS, CDR2 YFSETQ. The V segment lost 4 bases and the J segment 1 base; nucleotides outside the gene matches: 10. The CDR3 is made up of 17 amino acids. The CDR3 here is CASSALGSGGGTDTQYF. CDR3 in DNA: TGCGCCAGCAGCGCCTTGGGTAGCGGGGGCGGCACAGATACGCAGTATTTT. Looking up the rest from reference TRBV5-1 and TRBJ2-3 gives the full variable domain: KAGVTQTPRYLIKTRGQQVTLSCSPISGHRSVSWYQQTPGQGLQFLFEYFSETQRNKGNFPGRFSGRQFSNSRSEMNVSTLELGDSALYLCASSALGSGGGTDTQYFGPGTRLTVL.

This clone appeared a single time. V usage is TRBV15 and J usage is TRBJ2-5; 9 positions agree with TRBD1. Trimming removed 1 base from V and 5 bases from J; junction bases left unmatched: 2. Germline-derived CDR1 and CDR2 are LNHNV and YYDKDF (reference sequence). The CDR3 is made up of 14 amino acids. The CDR3 sequence is CATSRVTGGETQYF. The CDR3 DNA reads as TGTGCCACCAGCAGAGTAACAGGGGGCGAGACCCAGTACTTC.

This clone was seen more than once but under ten times. The chain is built from TRBV2 and TRBJ1-3; D not certain. CDR1 and CDR2 from the germline V gene are SNHLY and FYNNEI. The CDR3 sequence is 16 residues long. With 6 bases removed from V and 4 bases from J, the gap between germline ends came to 19 bases. The CDR3 here is CASRGRISPGGNTIYF. The CDR3 region has the DNA TGTGCCAGCAGGGGCCGCATTAGTCCCGGAGGAAACACCATATATTTT.